This TCR beta chain appears in the sequencing data of a study of shared clonotypes between healthy human individuals. Whole-study results and caveats: Among non-shared clonotypes, generation probabilities were lower than among those shared by all four donors.

V was cut by 3 bases and J by 5 bases, with 16 bases left in between. Germline values: CDR1 LNHDA, CDR2 SQIVND (reference sequence). The CDR3 runs 15 residues. Points on this clone: Its cognate antigen is unknown.

TCRdb's copy holds only in-frame clones and misses some; the assay was immunoSEQ multiplex PCR. The sample has over a million clones, roughly 96% seen once. Sample: naive CD4+ T cells sorted from blood. This sample's subset: CD45RA+ positively selected. The chain joins TRBV19 to TRBJ2-5, with D perhaps matching TRBD1 (5 bases). This sequence was found in a man younger than 45 in good health. The CDR3 bases are TGTGCCAGTAGTATCCAAGGGGCGATAAGGGAGACCCAGTACTTC. It specifies CASSIQGAIRETQYF.